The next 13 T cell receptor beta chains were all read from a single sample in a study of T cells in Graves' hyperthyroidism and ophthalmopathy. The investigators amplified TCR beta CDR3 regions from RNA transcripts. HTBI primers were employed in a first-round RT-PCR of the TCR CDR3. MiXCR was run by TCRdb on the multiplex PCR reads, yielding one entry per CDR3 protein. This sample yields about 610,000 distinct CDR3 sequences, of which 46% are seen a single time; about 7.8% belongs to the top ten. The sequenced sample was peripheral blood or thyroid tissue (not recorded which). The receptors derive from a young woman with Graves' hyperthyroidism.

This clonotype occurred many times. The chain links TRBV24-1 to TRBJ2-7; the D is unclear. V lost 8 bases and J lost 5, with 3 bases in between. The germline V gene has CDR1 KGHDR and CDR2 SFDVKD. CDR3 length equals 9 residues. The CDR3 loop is CATTHEQYF. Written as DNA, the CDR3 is TGTGCCACCACCCACGAGCAGTACTTC.

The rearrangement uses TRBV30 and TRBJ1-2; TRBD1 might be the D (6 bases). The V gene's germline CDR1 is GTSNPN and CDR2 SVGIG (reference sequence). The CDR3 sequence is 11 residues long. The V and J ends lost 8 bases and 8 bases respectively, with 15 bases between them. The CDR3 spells CASIWGAGYTF. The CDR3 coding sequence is TGTGCCAGTATATGGGGGGCAGGCTACACCTTC. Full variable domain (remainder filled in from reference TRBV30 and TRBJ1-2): SQTIHQWPATLVQPVGSPLSLECTVEGTSNPNLYWYRQAAGRGLQLLFYSVGIGQISSEVPQNLSASRPQDRQFILSSKKLLLSDSGFYLCASIWGAGYTFGSGTRLTVV.

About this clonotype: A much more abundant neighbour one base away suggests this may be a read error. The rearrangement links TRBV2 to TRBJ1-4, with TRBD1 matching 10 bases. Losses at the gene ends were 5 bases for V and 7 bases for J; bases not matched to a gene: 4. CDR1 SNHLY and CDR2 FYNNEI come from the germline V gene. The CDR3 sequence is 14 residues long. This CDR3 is CASSRTGGGEKLFF. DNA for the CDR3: TGTGCCAGCAGTAGGACAGGGGGGGGTGAAAAACTGTTTTTT. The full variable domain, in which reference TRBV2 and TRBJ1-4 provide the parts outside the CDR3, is EPEVTQTPSHQVTQMGQEVILRCVPISNHLYFYWYRQILGQKVEFLVSFYNNEISEKSEIFDDQFSVERPDGSNFTLKIRSTKLEDSAMYFCASSRTGGGEKLFFGSGTQLSVL.

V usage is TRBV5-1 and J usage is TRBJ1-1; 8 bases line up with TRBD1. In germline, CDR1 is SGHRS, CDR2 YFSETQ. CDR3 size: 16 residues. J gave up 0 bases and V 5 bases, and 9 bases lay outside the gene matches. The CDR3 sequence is CASRFGTGDMNTEAFF. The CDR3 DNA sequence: TGCGCCAGCAGGTTCGGGACAGGAGACATGAACACTGAAGCTTTCTTT.

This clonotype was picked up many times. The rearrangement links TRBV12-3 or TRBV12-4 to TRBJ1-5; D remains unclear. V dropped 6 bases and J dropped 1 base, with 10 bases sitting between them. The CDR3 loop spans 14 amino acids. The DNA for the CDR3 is TGTGCCAGCAGCTTGGTGGGCAGCAATCAGCCCCAGCATTTT. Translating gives CASSLVGSNQPQHF.

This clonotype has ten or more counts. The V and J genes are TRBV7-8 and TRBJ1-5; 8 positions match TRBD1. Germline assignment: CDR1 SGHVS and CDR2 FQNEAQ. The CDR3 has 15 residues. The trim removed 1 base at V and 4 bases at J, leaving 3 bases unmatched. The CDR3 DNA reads TGTGCCAGCAGCTTAGTACAGGGGGGAAATCAGCCCCAGCATTTT. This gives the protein CASSLVQGGNQPQHF.

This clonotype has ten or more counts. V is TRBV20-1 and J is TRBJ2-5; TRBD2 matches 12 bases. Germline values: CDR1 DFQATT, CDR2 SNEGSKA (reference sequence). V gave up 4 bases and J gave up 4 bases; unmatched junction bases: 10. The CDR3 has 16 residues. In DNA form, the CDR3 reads TGCAGTGCTATTAGGACTAGCGGGAAGTCTCCAGAGACCCAGTACTTC. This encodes CSAIRTSGKSPETQYF.

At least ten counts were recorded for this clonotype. CDR3 region: CSPSSGLNTEAFF. CDR3 sequence (DNA): TGCAGTCCGTCCTCAGGGTTGAACACTGAAGCTTTCTTT. This chain links TRBV20-1 with TRBJ1-1, with D perhaps matching TRBD1 (5 bases). This CDR3 is built from 13 residues. V shed 8 bases and J shed 0 bases, with 13 bases lying between them. CDR1 and CDR2 from the germline V gene are DFQATT and SNEGSKA (reference sequence).

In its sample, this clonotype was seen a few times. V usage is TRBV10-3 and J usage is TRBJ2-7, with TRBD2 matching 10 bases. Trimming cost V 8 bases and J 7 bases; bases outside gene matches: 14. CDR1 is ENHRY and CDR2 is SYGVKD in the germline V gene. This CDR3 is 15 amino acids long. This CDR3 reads CAILDPATSGAEQYF. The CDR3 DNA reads TGTGCCATCCTTGATCCAGCAACTAGCGGGGCTGAGCAGTACTTC.

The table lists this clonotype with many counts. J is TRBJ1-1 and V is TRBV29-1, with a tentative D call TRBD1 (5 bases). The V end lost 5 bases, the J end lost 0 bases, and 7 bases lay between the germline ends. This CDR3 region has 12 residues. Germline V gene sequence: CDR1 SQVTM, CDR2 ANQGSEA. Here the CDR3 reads CSVWTLNTEAFF. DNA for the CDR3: TGCAGCGTTTGGACATTGAACACTGAAGCTTTCTTT.

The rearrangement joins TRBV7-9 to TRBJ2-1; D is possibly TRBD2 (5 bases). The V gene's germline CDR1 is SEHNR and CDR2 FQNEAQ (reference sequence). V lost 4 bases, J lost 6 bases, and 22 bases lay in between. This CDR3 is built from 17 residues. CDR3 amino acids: CASSSRLTSRTPNEQFF. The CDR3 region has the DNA TGTGCCAGCAGCTCTCGTCTTACTAGTCGGACGCCCAATGAGCAGTTCTTC.

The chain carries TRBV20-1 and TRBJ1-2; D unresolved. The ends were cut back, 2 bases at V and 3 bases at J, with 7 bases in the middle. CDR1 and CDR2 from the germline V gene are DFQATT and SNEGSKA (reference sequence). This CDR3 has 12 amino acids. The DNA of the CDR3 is TGCAGTGCTAGACCAGGTTACTATGGCTACACCTTC. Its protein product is CSARPGYYGYTF.

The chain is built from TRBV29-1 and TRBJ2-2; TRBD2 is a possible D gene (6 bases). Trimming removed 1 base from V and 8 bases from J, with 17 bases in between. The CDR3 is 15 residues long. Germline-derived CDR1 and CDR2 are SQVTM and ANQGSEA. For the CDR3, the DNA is TGCAGCGTTGAAGTCCAGGCCGGGGGTAGTGGGGAGCTGTTTTTT. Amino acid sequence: CSVEVQAGGSGELFF.